Below, 25 T cell receptor beta chains from the same sample are listed, as sequenced in a study of cytomegalovirus exposure and HLA in healthy donors. Generated by immunoSEQ multiplex PCR, the TCRdb table keeps only in-frame clones and is missing some. Seen here are 55,000 to 85,000 clones, about 94% observed once, and the top ten hold roughly 1%. The sample was PBMCs. Every receptor here comes from a woman aged 18-29 years in good health and CMV-seronegative.

The chain recombines TRBV2 with TRBJ1-5; no clear D gene. From germline, CDR1 is SNHLY and CDR2 FYNNEI. CDR3 length: 13 amino acids. V was trimmed by 0 bases and J by 15 bases, leaving 15 bases between them. CDR3 DNA sequence: TGTGCCAGCAGTGAAGCGCTTCGGCAGGCTTGGCATTTT. Protein: CASSEALRQAWHF.

The chain joins TRBV7-6 to TRBJ2-3; 8 positions match TRBD2. The junction had 13 bases not matched to a gene; V was cut back by 5 bases and J by 0 bases. CDR1 is SGHVS and CDR2 is FNYEAQ in the germline V gene. There are 18 residues in the CDR3. The chain's CDR3 is CASSPWIAGTSSTDTQYF. In DNA form, the CDR3 reads TGTGCCAGCAGCCCCTGGATAGCGGGGACCTCTAGCACAGATACGCAGTATTTT. Full variable domain (rest looked up from reference TRBV7-6 and TRBJ2-3): GAGVSQSPRYKVTKRGQDVALRCDPISGHVSLYWYRQALGQGPEFLTYFNYEAQQDKSGLPNDRFSAERPEGSISTLTIQRTEQRDSAMYRCASSPWIAGTSSTDTQYFGPGTRLTVL.

The V call is TRBV18, the J call TRBJ1-5; possible D gene TRBD1, 5 bases. V dropped 3 bases and J dropped 8 bases, with 20 bases sitting between them. CDR1 and CDR2 from the germline V gene are KGHSH and LQKENI. The CDR3 runs to 16 residues. CDR3 in amino acids: CASSPIEGLQVEPQHF. For the CDR3, the DNA is TGTGCCAGCTCACCGATTGAGGGACTCCAAGTGGAGCCCCAGCATTTT.

The V call is TRBV29-1, the J call TRBJ1-2, with D perhaps matching TRBD1 (5 bases). The germline V gene encodes CDR1 SQVTM and CDR2 ANQGSEA. This CDR3 contains 12 residues. Trimming took off 4 bases at V and 8 bases at J, with 14 bases between the two ends. This chain's CDR3 is CSVGLGPGGYTF. CDR3 sequence (DNA): TGCAGCGTTGGTTTGGGGCCGGGCGGCTACACCTTC.

The J gene is TRBJ2-7, the V gene TRBV27, with 9 bases lining up with TRBD2. V dropped 11 bases and J dropped 4; count of bases not matched to a gene: 6. CDR3 length: 12 amino acids. Germline V gives CDR1 MNHEY, CDR2 SMNVEV (reference sequence). The CDR3 DNA is TGTGCCGTCGGTAGCGGGAGTTACGAGCAGTACTTC. It codes for CAVGSGSYEQYF.

This chain uses TRBV28 with TRBJ1-5; tentative D call: TRBD1 (5 bases). The CDR3 runs 16 residues. V lost 3 bases and J lost 0, with 12 bases in between. Germline values: CDR1 MDHEN, CDR2 SYDVKM. DNA of the CDR3: TGTGCCAGCAGTTTCAGGGTCTGGGGTAGCAATCAGCCCCAGCATTTT. Its protein is CASSFRVWGSNQPQHF.

A word on this clone: An end of the junction differs from the germline gene, which may be a read error. This sequence joins TRBV5-6 and TRBJ2-1; TRBD1 might be the D (6 bases). The germline gives CDR1 SGHDT, CDR2 YYEEEE. The CDR3 totals 12 residues. The CDR3 DNA reads TGTGCCAGCACGCTTTACCGGGGCCCAGGGGTCTTC. This codes for CASTLYRGPGVF.

The count of this clone is one. V and J are TRBV27 and TRBJ1-2; D unresolved. Germline V gene sequence: CDR1 MNHEY, CDR2 SMNVEV (reference sequence). This CDR3 has 8 amino acids. The V end was cut by 11 bases, the J end by 8 bases, with 6 bases between. The CDR3 here is CAPRGYTF. The CDR3 DNA is TGTGCCCCGCGGGGCTACACCTTC.

This rearrangement joins TRBV29-1 to TRBJ1-2; 9 bases agree with TRBD1. This CDR3 region has 16 residues. Germline values: CDR1 SQVTM, CDR2 ANQGSEA. The ends lost 5 bases at V and 7 bases at J; junction bases unmatched: 17. The CDR3 region is CSVPPPIIQGAIGYTF. The CDR3 nucleotides are TGCAGCGTTCCCCCCCCCATAATACAGGGGGCGATTGGCTACACCTTC.

This chain uses TRBV10-3 with TRBJ2-5, with a tentative D call TRBD1 (6 bases). Germline V gene lookup returns CDR1 ENHRY and CDR2 SYGVKD. The length of the CDR3 is 13 residues. The V and J ends lost 8 bases and 4 bases respectively, with 14 bases between them. This CDR3 reads CAIGGKGGETQYF. CDR3 nucleotides: TGTGCCATCGGGGGCAAAGGGGGAGAGACCCAGTACTTC.

This sequence joins TRBV7-2 and TRBJ2-2; 7 bases fit TRBD1. The CDR3 is made up of 14 amino acids. Losses at the gene ends were 7 bases for V and 7 bases for J; bases not matched to a gene: 9. CDR1 and CDR2 from the germline V gene are SGHTA and FQGNSA. CDR3: CASTPGGWSGELFF. The CDR3 region has the DNA TGTGCCAGCACCCCAGGGGGTTGGAGCGGGGAGCTGTTTTTT.

This chain links TRBV28 with TRBJ1-2, with D perhaps TRBD1 (6 bases). Germline loops: CDR1 MDHEN, CDR2 SYDVKM. There are 14 residues in the CDR3. Deletions cut 7 bases from V and 3 bases from J, with 15 bases between. CDR3 sequence (DNA): TGTGCCAGCACCACCGAACAGGGATACTATGGCTACACCTTC. It is translated as CASTTEQGYYGYTF.

This clone was detected only once. The rearrangement uses TRBV4-2 and TRBJ2-3, with D hard to call. V was clipped by 1 base and J by 2 bases, with 10 bases between them. The CDR3 is 15 residues long. The germline V gene has CDR1 LGHNA and CDR2 YNFKEQ. In nucleotides, the CDR3 is TGTGCCAGCAGCCAAGGGGTGGGCGCCACAGATACGCAGTATTTT. Amino acids: CASSQGVGATDTQYF.

The gene calls are TRBV2 and TRBJ2-3; 9 bases are a match to TRBD1. The ends lost 10 bases at V and 1 base at J; junction bases unmatched: 3. The CDR3 is 13 amino acids. Germline loops: CDR1 SNHLY, CDR2 FYNNEI. CDR3 in DNA: TGTGCCACCAGGGACAGGGGCACAGATACGCAGTATTTT. Protein product: CATRDRGTDTQYF.

The rearrangement joins TRBV6-4 to TRBJ1-1; the D is unclear. V was clipped by 6 bases and J by 0 bases, with 8 bases between them. CDR3 length equals 13 residues. In germline, CDR1 is MRHNA, CDR2 SNTAGT. This CDR3 reads CASRGEMNTEAFF. The CDR3 DNA reads TGTGCCAGCAGGGGAGAAATGAACACTGAAGCTTTCTTT.

The chain joins TRBV7-9 to TRBJ2-1; D is possibly TRBD1 (5 bases). V was trimmed by 5 bases and J by 4 bases, leaving 9 bases between them. There are 13 residues in the CDR3. Germline V CDR1 and CDR2: SEHNR, FQNEAQ (reference sequence). CDR3 DNA sequence: TGTGCCAGCAGCCCTGACAGATACAATGAGCAGTTCTTC. It yields the protein CASSPDRYNEQFF.

The chain uses TRBV6-1 and TRBJ2-7; D is uncertain. CDR1 and CDR2 (germline): MNHNS, SASEGT. This CDR3 has 15 residues. Deletions cut 2 bases from V and 0 bases from J, with 11 bases between. CDR3 in amino acids: CASSEYLAHSYEQYF. CDR3 DNA sequence: TGTGCCAGCAGTGAATATCTGGCCCACTCCTACGAGCAGTACTTC.

The V and J genes are TRBV4-1 and TRBJ1-3, with 7 positions matching TRBD1. In germline, CDR1 is MGHRA, CDR2 YSYEKL. Unmatched junction bases numbered 7, after V lost 4 bases and J lost 7 bases. The CDR3 runs to 14 residues. CDR3 sequence: CASSPRDRDNTIYF. CDR3 DNA sequence: TGCGCCAGCAGCCCCCGGGACAGAGATAACACCATATATTTT.

V is TRBV6-6 and J is TRBJ2-1; TRBD1 aligns across 10 bases. Germline CDR1 reads MNHNY; CDR2 reads SVGAGI (reference sequence). The V segment lost 0 bases and the J segment 7 bases; nucleotides outside the gene matches: 3. CDR3 length: 15 residues. CDR3 sequence: CASSYSTGGANEQFF. The DNA for the CDR3 is TGTGCCAGCAGTTACTCGACAGGGGGCGCGAATGAGCAGTTCTTC.

This chain's CDR3 is CASSVGGQGFTSEAFF. The CDR3 DNA is TGTGCCAGCAGCGTAGGAGGACAGGGGTTTACGAGTGAAGCTTTCTTT. The rearrangement joins TRBV9 to TRBJ1-1; 9 nucleotides align to TRBD1. The V and J ends lost 0 bases and 7 bases, in that order; junction bases with no gene match: 10. CDR1 and CDR2 (germline): SGDLS, YYNGEE. CDR3 length equals 16 residues.

This clone was seen just once. The CDR3 here is CSVGTGPYEQYF. CDR3 nucleotide sequence: TGCAGCGTCGGGACAGGTCCCTACGAGCAGTACTTC. The chain couples TRBV29-1 to TRBJ2-7, with TRBD1 matching 8 bases. The germline CDR1 and CDR2 sequences are SQVTM and ANQGSEA. V lost 6 bases, J lost 2 bases, and 3 bases stayed unmatched. CDR3 size: 12 residues.

V usage is TRBV19 and J usage is TRBJ2-5; no firm D call. Germline lookup yields CDR1 LNHDA and CDR2 SQIVND (reference sequence). The CDR3 consists of 12 residues. The V end lost 8 bases, the J end lost 5 bases, and 12 bases lay between the germline ends. DNA of the CDR3: TGTGCCAGTTCAGCTAGGAGCGAGACCCAGTACTTC. Translated: CASSARSETQYF.

CDR3 DNA sequence: TGTGCCAGCAGTTTATTAACAGGTTATGGCTACACCTTC. Translation gives CASSLLTGYGYTF. The V gene is TRBV27, the J gene TRBJ1-2; maybe TRBD1 (5 bases). CDR1 is MNHEY and CDR2 is SMNVEV in the germline V gene (reference sequence). CDR3 size: 13 residues. Trimming stripped 1 base from V and 5 bases from J, with 8 bases between.

The chain carries TRBV4-3 and TRBJ1-4; perhaps TRBD1 as D (5 bases). Germline V CDR1 and CDR2: LGHNA, YSLEER. The length of the CDR3 is 15 residues. Between the trimmed V and J ends, which lost 0 bases and 6 bases, there was a span of 11 bases. In nucleotides, the CDR3 is TGCGCCAGCAGCCAAGATCAAGGGGTAGATGAAAAACTGTTTTTT. This codes for CASSQDQGVDEKLFF.

V is TRBV11-2 and J is TRBJ2-1; TRBD2 aligns across 7 bases. This CDR3 is built from 14 residues. V gave up 1 base and J gave up 8 bases; unmatched junction bases: 5. Germline V CDR1 and CDR2: SGHAT, FQNNGV. This CDR3 reads CASSLGGLDDEQFF. In DNA, the CDR3 is TGTGCCAGCAGCTTAGGCGGACTAGATGATGAGCAGTTCTTC.